Given below is one T cell receptor beta chain in context. The data belong to a study of identical twins. TCRdb processed the 5' RACE reads anew with MiXCR; each CDR3 protein has one entry. The data show 700,000 or so distinct CDR3 sequences, around 21% seen once. The sample was also reused in another study, on T cells expressing NK-cell markers.

This clonotype was obtained from a woman between 18 and 29 years old in good health. The sequenced material came from PBMCs.

In nucleotides, the CDR3 is TGTGCCAGCAGTTTGGGGTTGGGGTTTCATCAGCCCCAGCATTTT. The encoded protein is CASSLGLGFHQPQHF. The chain uses TRBV12-3 or TRBV12-4 and TRBJ1-5; D gene unclear. The CDR3 is 15 amino acids. The V and J ends lost 3 bases and 5 bases respectively, with 14 bases between them.